The T cell receptor beta chain described here comes from a study of glioma-infiltrating T cells. The CDR3 has 15 residues. Germline CDR1 reads DFQATT; CDR2 reads SNEGSKA (reference sequence). V was shortened by 6 bases and J by 3 bases, with 18 bases between the two germline ends. Using RNA template, CDR3s of TCR alpha and beta were amplified with iRepertoire arm-PCR. MiXCR, applied by TCRdb to the multiplex PCR reads, yields one record per CDR3 protein. The table records 100,000 to 150,000 distinct CDR3 sequences, under 25% of them present only once. The origin of this receptor is a human donor with low-grade glioma or glioblastoma, undergoing nonglioma brain surgery, or in good health (not recorded which). This chain uses TRBV20-1 with TRBJ2-1; maybe TRBD1 (6 bases). The material sequenced was glioma tissue, nonneoplastic brain tissue, or PBMCs (not recorded which). DNA of the CDR3: TGCAGTGCGACCTGGGGGCAGGGAAACTACAATGAGCAGTTCTTC. It translates to CSATWGQGNYNEQFF.